This T cell receptor beta chain is from a study of shared clonotypes between healthy human individuals. Germline V gene lookup returns CDR1 LGHNA and CDR2 YSLEER. The CDR3 has 17 residues. Trimming took 2 bases from V and 0 from J, leaving 13 bases between them. In replicate PCRs of sorted subsets, roughly 210 ng DNA, some 28,000 T cell genomes, was used. The table came from immunoSEQ multiplex PCR; TCRdb's copy has only in-frame clones and leaves some out. The repertoire holds about 2.4 million clones, with around nine tenths as singletons. On this clone itself: The target antigen is unknown.

General study points: The diversity represented, both genetic and in exposure history, was limited by few donors. Sequencing depth was a factor that was expected to affect clonotype sharing among donors.

The J gene is TRBJ2-2, the V gene TRBV4-3; maybe TRBD2 (6 bases). What was sequenced was naive CD4+ T cells sorted from blood. Subset indicated: CD45RA+ positively selected. This receptor was obtained from a man aged 18 to 35 in good health. The DNA of the CDR3 is TGCGCCAGCAGCCAATCGTGGGGGACTGCGAACACCGGGGAGCTGTTTTTT. This sequence encodes CASSQSWGTANTGELFF.